The 9 T cell receptor beta chains reported below all come from one sample, sequenced in a study of blood T cell repertoires in COVID-19. The data were produced by immunoSEQ multiplex PCR, yet TCRdb's version contains in-frame clones alone and is incomplete. The repertoire holds around 130,000 clones, with more than 75% as singletons. Sequenced input: peripheral blood. The source of these receptors is a human donor in a cohort sampled during active COVID-19.

This clone was recorded only once. This chain uses TRBV4-1 with TRBJ1-6, with TRBD1 matching 9 bases. The CDR3 loop spans 15 amino acids. Germline V lookup: CDR1 MGHRA, CDR2 YSYEKL. Trimming cost V 4 bases and J 13 bases; bases outside gene matches: 11. Here the CDR3 DNA reads TGCGCCAGCAGCCTGCTTCCGGGACAGGGTCATCCCCTCCACTTT. Amino acids: CASSLLPGQGHPLHF.

The CDR3 loop is CASRNSRGTSTDTQYF. The DNA for the CDR3 is TGTGCCAGCAGGAACTCGCGGGGGACTAGCACAGATACGCAGTATTTT. The chain combines TRBV13 with TRBJ2-3; 7 bases align to TRBD2. The CDR3 consists of 16 residues. Losses at the gene ends were 6 bases for V and 0 bases for J; bases not matched to a gene: 9. Germline assignment: CDR1 PRHDT and CDR2 FYEKMQ (reference sequence).

The gene calls are TRBV28 and TRBJ1-1; D may be TRBD1 (5 bases). CDR3 length: 14 residues. V was trimmed by 8 bases and J by 0 bases, leaving 13 bases between them. Germline CDR1 reads MDHEN; CDR2 reads SYDVKM. CDR3 protein: CASPPQGLNTEAFF. DNA of the CDR3: TGTGCCAGCCCTCCCCAGGGTTTGAACACTGAAGCTTTCTTT.

This chain uses TRBV27 with TRBJ2-7, with D possibly TRBD2 on 6 matching bases. The CDR3 totals 15 residues. The V gene's germline CDR1 is MNHEY and CDR2 SMNVEV (reference sequence). V was shortened by 0 bases and J by 3 bases, with 12 bases between the two germline ends. The CDR3 here is CASSLSGGNIYEQYF. CDR3 bases: TGTGCCAGCAGTTTATCGGGAGGTAACATCTACGAGCAGTACTTC.

Written as DNA, the CDR3 is TGTGCCTGGACCAAGAACACCGGGGAGCTGTTTTTT. It encodes CAWTKNTGELFF. This chain links TRBV30 with TRBJ2-2, with unresolved D. Germline lookup yields CDR1 GTSNPN and CDR2 SVGIG (reference sequence). The CDR3 length is 12 residues. The V end lost 4 bases, the J end lost 1 base, and 4 bases lay between the germline ends.

J is TRBJ2-1 and V is TRBV7-6, with TRBD2 matching over 9 bases. Germline assignment: CDR1 SGHVS and CDR2 FNYEAQ. The CDR3 covers 15 residues. The V gene end was trimmed by 3 bases and the J gene end by 3 bases; junction bases not matched to a gene: 3. CDR3 loop: CASSFGTSIYNEQFF. In DNA, the CDR3 is TGTGCCAGCAGCTTTGGGACTAGCATCTACAATGAGCAGTTCTTC.

This chain connects TRBV7-2 to TRBJ2-1; 11 bases align to TRBD2. The J segment lost 5 bases and the V segment lost 2 bases, leaving 11 bases of the junction unmatched. Per the germline V gene, CDR1 is SGHTA and CDR2 is FQGNSA. The CDR3 contains 18 residues. CDR3 nucleotides: TGTGCCAGCAGCTTATCGGGATTTCTAGCGGGAGGACACAATGAGCAGTTCTTC. Its translation is CASSLSGFLAGGHNEQFF. The full variable domain, with the rest looked up from reference TRBV7-2 and TRBJ2-1, is GAGVSQSPSNKVTEKGKDVELRCDPISGHTALYWYRQSLGQGLEFLIYFQGNSAPDKSGLPSDRFSAERTGGSVSTLTIQRTQQEDSAVYLCASSLSGFLAGGHNEQFFGPGTRLTVL.

CDR3 nucleotides: TGTGCCAGTAGTATAGAGGGGGCTGGGGTTTGGACTGGGGCCAACGTCCTGACTTTC. It encodes CASSIEGAGVWTGANVLTF. The chain uses TRBV19 and TRBJ2-6; D perhaps matches TRBD1 (6 bases). Trimming took off 0 bases at V and 2 bases at J, with 17 bases between the two ends. The germline CDR1 and CDR2 sequences are LNHDA and SQIVND (reference sequence). This CDR3 has 19 amino acids.

J is TRBJ2-5 and V is TRBV9, with D maybe TRBD1 (5 bases). CDR1 SGDLS and CDR2 YYNGEE come from the germline V gene. This CDR3 comprises 16 residues. The ends were cut back, 4 bases at V and 5 bases at J, with 21 bases in the middle. This chain's CDR3 is CASSPLGAPQSETQYF. The CDR3 DNA reads TGTGCCAGCAGCCCCCTAGGGGCGCCCCAGAGCGAGACCCAGTACTTC.